This T cell receptor (beta chain) derives from a study of human T cells and chemical hapten exposure (TCRdb year 2021). General notes on the study: For sensitization, 2% DPC in acetone was applied to a 2 cm by 2 cm area of upper inner arm skin. Most of the patients in the cohort were female, and the cohort covered alopecia areata with under or over 50% scalp involvement, alopecia totalis and alopecia universalis. This study followed changes in the peripheral blood TCR repertoire in vivo during primary and secondary sensitization of alopecia patients to the hapten diphenylcyclopropenone (DPC). Roughly 30 alopecia patients provided blood for TCR sequencing at one to four time points (pre-sensitization, 2, 6 and 24 weeks). Patient blood was sampled pre-sensitization (week 0) and at 2, 6 and about 24 weeks after DPC sensitization. Libraries were pooled for sequencing, and per-sample TCR yields varied mainly because of small differences in library volumes within the pool. Patch testing on the upper back used Finn chambers containing 0.01% DPC, with scoring done after 6 days according to International Contact Dermatitis Research Group standards. Weekly therapeutic DPC doses were additionally applied to the scalp of patients throughout the roughly 23-week study period.

Study-wide findings and limitations: Alopecia, a presumed autoimmune disease, was present in all patients, so the immune response of the patients might differ from that of healthy individuals. Compared with pre-sensitization or healthy control sets, expanded TCRs formed significantly more large CDR3 similarity clusters, which is consistent with antigen-driven responses. After repeated subsampling, the strength of the expansion versus patch-test correlation and the threshold at which it became significant changed. No change with DPC sensitization was found in the number of TCRs above 1 in 1000 frequency, and no evidence of global repertoire structure alterations was found. Patch test score correlated positively with the number of PT1 expanded TCRs, reaching significance at thresholds 8, 16 and 32 but not at 4.

This clonotype has only a few counts. Its antigen remains undetermined. Qualities for individual bases were not recorded, and no much larger clone is one base off. The time point label for this specimen denotes: pre-sensitization, week 0. This specimen's treatment or condition label, interpreted: therapeutic diphenylcyclopropenone sensitization with weekly scalp DPC. Blood at each patch-test visit was drawn before the patch test was applied. Eligible patients were aged 18 to 70, diagnosed with alopecia, deemed suitable for DPC therapy, and excluded if pregnant. Total RNA was isolated from unfractionated whole blood collected in Tempus Blood RNA tubes. Libraries came from RACE. The listed sequencing device is NextSeq 500. Library preparation attached unique molecular identifiers to individual cDNA molecules for quantitative, reproducible TCR counting. Both TCR alpha and TCR beta chains were sequenced from each blood RNA sample. Per the authors' processing: Samples had a median of about 90,000 TCRs, with a range from about 23,224 to 700,000. The Decombinator software suite was used to annotate the V, J and CDR3 of the TCR reads. For PS versus PT1 abundance plots, all samples were subsampled to the same number of TCRs (28,000). TCRs were defined as expanded if absent before sensitization and observed at least eight times at the 2-week time point. TCRdb applied fastp at Q25 and MiXCR to the public reads, then kept only in-frame beta chains. When rows share a CDR3 protein, they turn into one entry using the most common DNA and genes. The V and J calls follow TCRdb's processing rather than the paper's. This sample gives 40,000 or so distinct CDR3 sequences in total; about 10% of them show up just once. Less than 6.5% of the sample belongs to the ten largest clones.

The receptor's source is a young man with alopecia areata. Some clones in this sample may be carry-over from other donors' samples. Sequencing used whole blood, obtained in connection with sensitization to the hapten diphenylcyclopropenone (DPC).

CDR3 protein: CASSGGTSGDTQYF. The nucleotide sequence is TGCGCCAGCAGCGGGGGGACTAGCGGAGATACGCAGTATTTT. Here the chain combines TRBV5-1 and TRBJ2-3; TRBD2 matches 11 bases in the middle. CDR1 and CDR2, looked up from the germline V gene, are SGHRS and YFSETQ. The CDR3 holds 14 amino acids from the cysteine to the phenylalanine. Only the CDR3 DNA is retained, 42 bases long and in frame from the first base. The germline V and J ends show losses of 4 bases and 5 bases respectively, and no gene match explains 3 bases of the junction.